The 8 T cell receptor beta chains below all came from one sample that was sequenced in a study of cytomegalovirus exposure and HLA in healthy donors. Vbeta (60) and Jbeta (13) primers were used in the PCR. The data were produced by immunoSEQ multiplex PCR, yet TCRdb's version contains in-frame clones alone and is incomplete. The sample lists under 200,000 clones; around 77% were seen once. Sequencing input: PBMCs. The receptors derive from a man aged 60-69 years in good health and CMV-seronegative.

This chain joins TRBV19 and TRBJ1-2, with 9 bases identical to TRBD1. CDR3 length: 15 residues. V shed 1 base and J 4 bases; nucleotides not matched to a gene: 4. Germline CDR1 reads LNHDA; CDR2 reads SQIVND (reference sequence). This chain's CDR3 is CASSIAQGARYGYTF. In DNA, the CDR3 is TGTGCCAGTAGTATAGCACAGGGGGCCCGCTATGGCTACACCTTC.

This sequence joins TRBV10-1 and TRBJ1-1; the D gene is possibly TRBD1 (5 bases). The V end was cut by 5 bases, the J end by 0 bases, with 10 bases between. The length of the CDR3 is 14 residues. CDR1 is WNHNN, CDR2 SYGVQD, per germline (reference sequence). CDR3 DNA sequence: TGCGCCAGCAGTTCGACAGCCGTGAACACTGAAGCTTTCTTT. It codes for CASSSTAVNTEAFF.

This clone was detected a few times. The rearrangement joins TRBV9 to TRBJ1-4; D is perhaps TRBD1 (6 bases). Germline CDR1 SGDLS, CDR2 YYNGEE. Between the trimmed V and J ends, which lost 3 bases and 8 bases, there was a span of 17 bases. This CDR3 is 15 amino acids long. For the CDR3, the DNA is TGTGCCAGCAGCGCCTTGACAGGTGTGGGAGAAAAACTGTTTTTT. As protein: CASSALTGVGEKLFF.

V usage is TRBV6-1 and J usage is TRBJ1-1, with D perhaps TRBD1 (6 bases). Germline-derived CDR1 and CDR2 are MNHNS and SASEGT. The CDR3 is made up of 13 amino acids. V gave up 3 bases and J gave up 11 bases, with 16 bases separating them. The CDR3, as DNA: TGTGCCAGCAGTGACGGGGGGCCAGGGGTGGCTTTCTTT. Translating gives CASSDGGPGVAFF.

Written as DNA, the CDR3 is TGCGCCAGCAGCCCCTGGGGGGGGGTCCGGGTCCAAGAGACCCAGTACTTC. The encoded protein is CASSPWGGVRVQETQYF. The chain joins TRBV23-1 to TRBJ2-5; 7 bases fit TRBD2. TRBV23-1 is treated as an ORF (open reading frame) with a function not yet certain. This CDR3 has 17 residues. J lost 1 base, V lost 6 bases, and 14 bases had no gene match.

This clone occurred once. The chain links TRBV7-2 to TRBJ2-7, with TRBD1 identical over 7 bases. The CDR3 loop spans 15 amino acids. Germline CDR1 SGHTA, CDR2 FQGNSA. V lost 1 base and J lost 5; bases outside the gene matches: 8. CDR3 protein: CASSLVSGGVNEQYF. As DNA, the CDR3 is TGTGCCAGCAGCTTAGTGTCAGGGGGAGTGAACGAGCAGTACTTC.

The V gene is TRBV6-1, the J gene TRBJ2-3, with D possibly being TRBD2 (5 bases). The CDR3 is 15 residues long. Germline V lookup: CDR1 MNHNS, CDR2 SASEGT. Trimming removed 2 bases at V and 2 bases at J, with 11 bases between. The CDR3 DNA sequence: TGTGCCAGCAGTGAAAGCGGCGCGGTCACAGATACGCAGTATTTT. Translation gives CASSESGAVTDTQYF.

This sequence joins TRBV5-6 and TRBJ1-4, with 7 positions matching TRBD1. V shed 1 base, J shed 7 bases, and the junction held 10 bases outside the gene matches. Germline CDR1 reads SGHDT; CDR2 reads YYEEEE. The CDR3 totals 16 residues. Here the CDR3 reads CASSLSGGGRGEKLFF. CDR3 nucleotide sequence: TGTGCCAGCAGCTTGTCTGGAGGGGGCAGGGGTGAAAAACTGTTTTTT.